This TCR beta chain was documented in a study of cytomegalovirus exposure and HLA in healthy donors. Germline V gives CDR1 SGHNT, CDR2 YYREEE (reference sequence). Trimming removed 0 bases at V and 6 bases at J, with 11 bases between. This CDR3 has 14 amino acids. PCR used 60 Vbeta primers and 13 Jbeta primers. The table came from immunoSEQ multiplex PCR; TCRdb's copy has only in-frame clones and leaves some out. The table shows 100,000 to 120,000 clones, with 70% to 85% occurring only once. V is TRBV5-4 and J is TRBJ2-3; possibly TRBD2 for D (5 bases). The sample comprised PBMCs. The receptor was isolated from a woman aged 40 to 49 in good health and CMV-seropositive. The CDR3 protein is CASSLELATDTQYF. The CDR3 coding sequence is TGTGCCAGCAGCTTGGAGTTAGCGACGGATACGCAGTATTTT.